This TCR beta chain was observed in a study of beta chain features in type 1 diabetes. Study-wide points: Naive, central memory and Treg TCRB repertoires appeared more alike in patients than in healthy donors.

V gave up 1 base and J gave up 8 bases, with 8 bases separating them. The CDR3 loop spans 13 amino acids. CDR1 is SGHTA, CDR2 FQGNSA, per germline. Reverse transcription of all isolated RNA meant that expressed TCRB transcripts were sequenced. Naive, central memory and regulatory T cell samples averaged around 3.3 million reads. The repertoire was sequenced with immunoSEQ multiplex PCR; TCRdb's copy has only in-frame clones and lacks some. The sample shows roughly 250,000 clones, 9.6% of them seen only once. The sample holds many counts of this clone. The target antigen is unknown. Sequenced input: naive CD4+ T cells from blood. The chain combines TRBV7-2 with TRBJ2-2; D unresolved. This receptor was obtained from a woman aged 18-35 years in good health. CDR3 DNA: TGTGCCAGCAGCTTAGTGGTCAGGGGGGAGCTGTTTTTT. Amino acid sequence: CASSLVVRGELFF.